This T cell receptor beta chain was identified during a study of T-cell reconstitution after alpha-beta-depleted transplantation in children. Trimming cost V 3 bases and J 5 bases; bases outside gene matches: 8. CDR3 length: 16 amino acids. This clonotype was counted at least ten times. TCRbeta library construction was performed incorporating unique molecular identifiers. TCRdb ran MiXCR on the PCR reads and lists one entry per CDR3 protein. This table holds roughly 200,000 distinct CDR3 sequences, about 6.8% found once. The sample was PBMCs from the stem cell graft donor, taken from the stem cell graft. This clonotype was obtained from a human donor who donated a stem cell graft to a child with Wiskott-Aldrich syndrome. The rearrangement joins TRBV12-3 or TRBV12-4 to TRBJ2-2; 8 bases agree with TRBD2. The CDR3 bases are TGTGCCAGCAGTTTGTCGGCGGGAGGAGGTACCGGGGAGCTGTTTTTT. It is translated as CASSLSAGGGTGELFF.